A single sample is the source of the 17 T cell receptor beta chains below, sequenced in a study of Graves' ophthalmopathy and Graves' hyperthyroidism. Using RNA transcripts, the TCR beta CDR3 regions were amplified. First-round RT-PCR with HTBI primers preceded a second-round multiplex PCR. Each CDR3 protein is one row after TCRdb ran MiXCR on the multiplex PCR reads. The sample carries about 400,000 distinct CDR3 sequences, 15% recorded once. The sample taken for sequencing was peripheral blood. These receptors all stem from a woman under 30 with stable Graves' hyperthyroidism.

This clonotype was observed at least ten times. The chain has TRBV7-2 and TRBJ2-4; D unclear. Between the trimmed V and J ends, which lost 2 bases and 7 bases, there was a span of 9 bases. The CDR3 consists of 13 residues. Looked up from germline, CDR1 is SGHTA and CDR2 is FQGNSA. The CDR3 reads CASSLLIWNIQYF. CDR3 DNA: TGTGCCAGCAGCTTATTAATTTGGAACATTCAGTACTTC. Full variable domain (rest looked up from reference TRBV7-2 and TRBJ2-4): GAGVSQSPSNKVTEKGKDVELRCDPISGHTALYWYRQSLGQGLEFLIYFQGNSAPDKSGLPSDRFSAERTGGSVSTLTIQRTQQEDSAVYLCASSLLIWNIQYFGAGTRLSVL.

This clonotype was detected ten times or more. The rearrangement links TRBV7-8 to TRBJ2-7; the D gene is possibly TRBD2 (6 bases). The germline V gene encodes CDR1 SGHVS and CDR2 FQNEAQ. The CDR3 has 15 residues. The ends were cut back, 3 bases at V and 5 bases at J, with 17 bases in the middle. The CDR3 sequence is CASSFSEGGRDEQYF. CDR3 sequence (DNA): TGTGCCAGCAGCTTTAGTGAGGGAGGAAGGGACGAGCAGTACTTC.

This clonotype has a handful of counts. The chain recombines TRBV6-1 with TRBJ1-5; the D is unclear. Trimming shortened V by 7 bases and J by 3 bases, and 4 bases separated the two germline ends. The length of the CDR3 is 11 residues. CDR1 MNHNS and CDR2 SASEGT come from the germline V gene. The CDR3 DNA sequence: TGTGCCAGCACAGACAATCAGCCCCAGCATTTT. The encoded protein is CASTDNQPQHF.

Ten or more counts support this clonotype. This chain joins TRBV19 and TRBJ2-7, with TRBD1 matching over 9 bases. The V gene's germline CDR1 is LNHDA and CDR2 SQIVND (reference sequence). After removal of 8 bases from V and 2 bases from J, the junction contained 10 bases not matched to a gene. This CDR3 comprises 15 residues. The CDR3 sequence is CASSYGTGMPYEQYF. In nucleotides, the CDR3 is TGTGCCAGTTCCTACGGGACAGGGATGCCCTACGAGCAGTACTTC.

The chain links TRBV12-3 or TRBV12-4 to TRBJ1-5; unclear D gene. The CDR3 contains 12 residues. With 1 base removed from V and 7 bases from J, the gap between germline ends came to 5 bases. CDR3 loop: CASSLERQPQHF. As DNA, the CDR3 is TGTGCCAGCAGTTTAGAACGACAGCCCCAGCATTTT.

This clonotype was observed a handful of times. The rearrangement joins TRBV20-1 to TRBJ1-2; D may be TRBD1 (6 bases). V gave up 3 bases and J gave up 0 bases, with 14 bases separating them. Germline V gene data show CDR1 as DFQATT and CDR2 as SNEGSKA (reference sequence). The CDR3 totals 15 residues. The CDR3 nucleotides are TGCAGTGCTAGGGGGGGCAGGGGTACTAACTATGGCTACACCTTC. This encodes CSARGGRGTNYGYTF.

There are a few counts of this clonotype. The V call is TRBV7-2, the J call TRBJ2-3; D remains unclear. The germline V gene encodes CDR1 SGHTA and CDR2 FQGNSA. The CDR3 sequence is 13 residues long. Trimming took off 5 bases at V and 2 bases at J, with 8 bases between the two ends. The CDR3 here is CASSRVVTDTQYF. The DNA for the CDR3 is TGTGCCAGCAGCCGGGTTGTCACAGATACGCAGTATTTT.

The CDR3 region has the DNA TGTGCCAGCAGTTTAGAGCTAGCAGATACGCAGTATTTT. Amino acid sequence: CASSLELADTQYF. The rearrangement uses TRBV12-3 or TRBV12-4 and TRBJ2-3; no clear D gene. The V end was cut by 1 base, the J end by 4 bases, with 6 bases between. The CDR3 covers 13 residues.

This clonotype was found a few times. One base away lies a much larger clone, so this may be a sequencing read error. It is likely a read error, because the conserved phenylalanine at the end of the CDR3 is missing. The V gene is TRBV12-3 or TRBV12-4, the J gene TRBJ2-2; D perhaps matches TRBD1 (5 bases). The CDR3 runs to 15 residues. V gave up 7 bases and J gave up 5 bases, with 17 bases separating them. DNA for the CDR3: TGTGCCAGCACCCCCCAGGCAGGGTGGACCGGGGAGCTGTTTTTG. It specifies CASTPQAGWTGELFL.

At least ten counts were recorded for this clonotype. This chain uses TRBV15 with TRBJ1-1; no definite D call. Trimming pared 3 bases from V and 0 bases from J, leaving 5 bases between. The CDR3 runs to 13 residues. Germline V gives CDR1 LNHNV, CDR2 YYDKDF (reference sequence). CDR3 amino acids: CATSRNMNTEAFF. CDR3 bases: TGTGCCACCAGCAGGAACATGAACACTGAAGCTTTCTTT.

This clonotype came up a few times. V and J are TRBV18 and TRBJ1-5; 7 nucleotides line up with TRBD1. Trimming took 3 bases from V and 3 from J; bases not matched to a gene: 5. The CDR3 sequence is 15 residues long. From germline, CDR1 is KGHSH and CDR2 LQKENI. For the CDR3, the DNA is TGTGCCAGCTCACCCGAGGGACAGCTCAATCAGCCCCAGCATTTT. Its translation: CASSPEGQLNQPQHF. Drawing the rest from reference TRBV18 and TRBJ1-5, the complete variable domain is NAGVMQNPRHLVRRRGQEARLRCSPMKGHSHVYWYRQLPEEGLKFMVYLQKENIIDESGMPKERFSAEFPKEGPSILRIQQVVRGDSAAYFCASSPEGQLNQPQHFGDGTRLSIL.

In regard to this clonotype: A clone one base away is much larger, so this may be a read error. The J gene is TRBJ1-2, the V gene TRBV6-2 or TRBV6-3; D not certain. Trimming cost V 8 bases and J 8 bases, with 12 bases left between them. CDR3 length: 11 residues. The V gene's germline CDR1 is MNHEY and CDR2 SVGEGT. CDR3: CASCPRQGYTF. The DNA of the CDR3 is TGTGCCAGCTGTCCCCGTCAGGGCTACACCTTC.

The table lists this clonotype with many counts. The rearrangement joins TRBV2 to TRBJ2-5; 14 bases match TRBD2. The germline V gene encodes CDR1 SNHLY and CDR2 FYNNEI. The CDR3 has 15 residues. V was pared by 5 bases and J by 4 bases, with 3 bases of the junction left unmatched. The chain's CDR3 is CASSNGLAGGETQYF. In DNA, the CDR3 is TGTGCCAGCAGTAACGGACTAGCGGGGGGAGAGACCCAGTACTTC.

This clonotype appeared many times. V gene TRBV6-5 combines with J gene TRBJ1-1, with 7 bases matching TRBD1. The CDR3 is 14 residues long. Germline trimming cut 7 bases from V and 5 bases from J; bases unmatched to any gene: 10. Germline V lookup: CDR1 MNHEY, CDR2 SVGAGI. The CDR3 DNA is TGTGCCAGCAATCTACAGGGGCGAGGTACTGAAGCTTTCTTT. Translating gives CASNLQGRGTEAFF.

This clonotype was seen at least ten times. This CDR3 reads CATRGASTYEQYF. The DNA of the CDR3 is TGTGCCACCAGGGGGGCCTCAACCTACGAGCAGTACTTC. The chain recombines TRBV6-2 or TRBV6-3 with TRBJ2-7, with TRBD1 as a possible D gene (7 bases). CDR1 is MNHEY, CDR2 SVGEGT, per germline. Trimming removed 10 bases from V and 2 bases from J, with 15 bases in between. CDR3 length: 13 amino acids.

This clonotype appeared many times. This chain joins TRBV20-1 and TRBJ2-7; D uncertain. The length of the CDR3 is 14 residues. V lost 0 bases and J lost 3, with 12 bases in between. Germline-derived CDR1 and CDR2 are DFQATT and SNEGSKA (reference sequence). The CDR3: CSARDKRLGYEQYF. The CDR3 DNA reads as TGCAGTGCTAGAGATAAAAGGCTGGGCTACGAGCAGTACTTC.

For this clonotype: A read error may be the cause here, since a much bigger clone is one base away. V is TRBV6-5 and J is TRBJ1-5, with D maybe TRBD1 (5 bases). The germline gives CDR1 MNHEY, CDR2 SVGAGI. The CDR3 length is 15 residues. The chain's CDR3 is CASSYLQGGNQPQRF. In DNA, the CDR3 is TGTGCCAGCAGTTACCTTCAGGGAGGCAATCAGCCCCAGCGTTTT.